This T cell receptor (beta chain) comes out of a study of T cells in Graves' hyperthyroidism and ophthalmopathy. Study conclusions and caveats: A 13 V-J signature model discriminated ophthalmopathy versus stable hyperthyroidism.

RNA transcripts provided the source from which TCR beta CDR3 regions were amplified. HTBI primers drove first-round RT-PCR of the TCR CDR3. TCRdb processed the multiplex PCR reads anew with MiXCR; each CDR3 protein has one entry. The table shows 200,000 to 250,000 distinct CDR3 sequences, with 18% occurring only once. It was 8.5 to 10 ml of fresh peripheral blood that supplied the PBMCs. Note on this clonotype: Its target is not known.

This sequence was found in a middle-aged man with Graves' hyperthyroidism. Sequences were obtained from blood.

CDR3 sequence reads: CSATTSGGLSSYEQYF. Written as DNA, the CDR3 is TGCAGTGCTACGACTAGCGGGGGGCTTAGCTCCTACGAGCAGTACTTC. The genes are TRBV20-1 and TRBJ2-7; 13 bases fit TRBD2. With 4 bases clipped from V and 0 bases from J, the junction kept 6 bases outside the gene matches. Germline CDR1 reads DFQATT; CDR2 reads SNEGSKA (reference sequence). The CDR3 length is 16 residues.